One sample yielded the 8 T cell receptor beta chains listed below, sequenced in a study of blood T cell repertoires in COVID-19 (TCRdb year 2020). The library came from the immunoSEQ multiplex PCR assay. TCRdb took this table from immuneACCESS and kept in-frame rearrangements with V and J called. Such tables lack part of the clones; where checked against another copy, unresolved V genes explain under half of the gap, and the rest is unexplained. This sample holds about 230,000 clones; 81% were observed only once. The top ten clonotypes cover 7.9% of the sample. Sequenced: peripheral blood. Every receptor here comes from a woman older than 75 with acute or convalescent COVID-19.

The chain links TRBV9 to TRBJ2-1; 8 bases are shared with TRBD2. J gave up 3 bases and V 1 base, and 3 bases lay outside the gene matches. The CDR3 is made up of 15 amino acids. Germline V gene sequence: CDR1 SGDLS, CDR2 YYNGEE. CDR3 sequence reads: CASSVSSGGYNEQFF. CDR3 DNA sequence: TGTGCCAGCAGCGTATCCAGCGGGGGCTACAATGAGCAGTTCTTC.

Only one count was recorded for this clone. The chain has TRBV5-6 and TRBJ2-5, with D possibly matching TRBD2 (5 bases). This CDR3 comprises 13 residues. The germline gives CDR1 SGHDT, CDR2 YYEEEE. V was pared by 4 bases and J by 5 bases, with 12 bases between. CDR3 sequence: CASSHTSSETQYF. The CDR3 region has the DNA TGTGCCAGCAGCCATACTAGTTCGGAGACCCAGTACTTC.

This clone was picked up one time. The V and J genes are TRBV27 and TRBJ1-2, with 9 nucleotides matching TRBD1. Looked up from germline, CDR1 is MNHEY and CDR2 is SMNVEV (reference sequence). CDR3 length: 14 amino acids. V shed 0 bases, J shed 5 bases, and the junction held 1 base outside the gene matches. Written as DNA, the CDR3 is TGTGCCAGCAGTTTATCGGGACAGGGATATGGCTACACCTTC. Its translation is CASSLSGQGYGYTF.

The gene calls are TRBV27 and TRBJ2-2; TRBD2 matches at 7 bases. V was pared by 6 bases and J by 0 bases, with 4 bases of the junction left unmatched. Germline-derived CDR1 and CDR2 are MNHEY and SMNVEV (reference sequence). The CDR3 has 15 amino acids. The DNA of the CDR3 is TGTGCCAGCAGATTTACTAGCGCGAACACCGGGGAGCTGTTTTTT. It is translated as CASRFTSANTGELFF.

The CDR3 region has the DNA TGTGCCTGGAGTAGTGGAGCACCGAACACTGAAGCTTTCTTT. It codes for CAWSSGAPNTEAFF. The chain carries TRBV30 and TRBJ1-1; no firm D call. The CDR3 is made up of 14 amino acids. In germline, CDR1 is GTSNPN, CDR2 SVGIG (reference sequence). V dropped 2 bases and J dropped 1 base, with 11 bases sitting between them.

The rearrangement links TRBV7-2 to TRBJ2-1; tentatively, D is TRBD2 (5 bases). Trimming left V 3 bases short and J 8 bases short, with 14 bases between. CDR1 and CDR2 from the germline V gene are SGHTA and FQGNSA. CDR3 length: 14 amino acids. The CDR3 nucleotides are TGTGCCAGCAGCTTCTCCCGGGGTAAATATGAGCAGTTCTTC. It encodes CASSFSRGKYEQFF.

This clone has just one count. The CDR3 DNA sequence: TGTGCCAGCACCTTACAGGGTTATAATTCACCCCTCCACTTT. This gives the protein CASTLQGYNSPLHF. V usage is TRBV6-6 and J usage is TRBJ1-6, with D possibly being TRBD1 (6 bases). The CDR3 is 14 amino acids. V was pared by 7 bases and J by 4 bases, with 11 bases between. CDR1 and CDR2 from the germline V gene are MNHNY and SVGAGI (reference sequence).

In this sample, this clone turned up a few times. The chain employs TRBV14 and TRBJ2-1, with 13 positions matching TRBD2. V was clipped by 5 bases and J by 9 bases; unmatched bases: 10. The CDR3 covers 16 residues. Germline CDR1 is SGHDN and CDR2 is FVKESK. CDR3 nucleotides: TGTGCCAGCAGCGACCTGACTAGCGGGAGGTGGGGTGAGCAGTTCTTC. Translating gives CASSDLTSGRWGEQFF.